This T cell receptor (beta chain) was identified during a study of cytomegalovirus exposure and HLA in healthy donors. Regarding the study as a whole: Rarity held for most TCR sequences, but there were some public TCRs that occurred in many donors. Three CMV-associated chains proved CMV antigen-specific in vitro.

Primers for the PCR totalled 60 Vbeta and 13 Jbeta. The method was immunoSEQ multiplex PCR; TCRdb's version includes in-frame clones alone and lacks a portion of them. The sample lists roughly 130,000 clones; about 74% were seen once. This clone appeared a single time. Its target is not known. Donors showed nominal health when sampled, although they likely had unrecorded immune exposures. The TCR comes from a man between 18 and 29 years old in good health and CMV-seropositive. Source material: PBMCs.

The CDR3 DNA sequence: TGTGCCAGCAGTCCCGGACAGGGGGCGGCGTATAGCAATCAGCCCCAGCATTTT. Protein sequence: CASSPGQGAAYSNQPQHF. This sequence joins TRBV27 and TRBJ1-5, with 11 bases that match TRBD1. The junction had 9 bases not matched to a gene; V was cut back by 5 bases and J by 0 bases. Per the germline V gene, CDR1 is MNHEY and CDR2 is SMNVEV (reference sequence). CDR3 size: 18 residues.